A single sample is the source of the 17 T cell receptor beta chains below, sequenced in a study of blood T cells in healthy people across ages (dated by TCRdb to 2014 to 2015). Library preparation was by 5' RACE. The reads were generated on an Illumina HiSeq 2500. A second PCR of about 7 to 12 cycles was performed with a sample-barcoded 5' primer and a J-beta primer mix. Using fastp trimming at Q25 and MiXCR clonotype assembly, TCRdb reanalyzed the public sequencing data and kept in-frame beta chains. Under each unique CDR3 protein, matching rows form one entry showing the most common genes and DNA. The sample contains some 1.5 million distinct CDR3 sequences, 28% of them found a single time. Of the sample, about 7.7% falls within the top ten clones. The sample was blood. All receptors come from a young woman in good health.

Ten or more counts support this clonotype. This sequence joins TRBV3-1 and TRBJ2-7, with unresolved D. Germline lookup yields CDR1 LGHDT and CDR2 YNNKEL (reference sequence). V was pared by 2 bases and J by 3 bases, with 5 bases between. The CDR3 length is 12 residues. The CDR3 spells CASSQSRYEQYF. Here the CDR3 DNA reads TGTGCCAGCAGCCAATCTCGCTACGAGCAGTACTTC.

The chain combines TRBV6-2 or TRBV6-3 with TRBJ1-5; unclear D gene. V shed 2 bases and J shed 9 bases, with 11 bases lying between them. The CDR3 runs to 13 residues. Germline V gene data show CDR1 as MNHEY and CDR2 as SVGEGT. In DNA form, the CDR3 reads TGTGCCAGCAGTTACAATGGGGTTGCGCCCCAGCATTTT. This sequence encodes CASSYNGVAPQHF.

Worth noting for this clonotype: One junction end disagrees with the germline gene, perhaps due to a read error. The chain carries TRBV5-6 and TRBJ2-5, with unresolved D. CDR1 SGHDT and CDR2 YYEEEE come from the germline V gene. The CDR3 loop spans 11 amino acids. The CDR3 is CACSFGETQYF. The DNA for the CDR3 is TGTGCCTGCAGCTTCGGGGAGACCCAGTACTTC.

The sample holds a few counts of this clonotype. A read error may account for a junction end that differs from germline. The chain carries TRBV29-1 and TRBJ1-1, with 8 bases lining up with TRBD1. Germline V gene sequence: CDR1 SQVTM, CDR2 ANQGSEA. The CDR3 loop spans 13 amino acids. CDR3 sequence: CSANRGVNTEAFF. The CDR3 DNA sequence: TGCAGCGCCAACAGGGGGGTGAATACTGAAGCTTTCTTT. Complete variable domain (other parts from reference TRBV29-1 and TRBJ1-1): SAVISQKPSRDICQRGTSLTIQCQVDSQVTMMFWYRQQPGQSLTLIATANQGSEATYESGFVIDKFPISRPNLTFSTLTVSNMSPEDSSIYLCSANRGVNTEAFFGQGTRLTVV.

Only a few counts were recorded for this clonotype. V gene TRBV5-1 combines with J gene TRBJ2-1; 8 bases map to TRBD1. The length of the CDR3 is 14 residues. Germline CDR1 reads SGHRS; CDR2 reads YFSETQ. V gave up 0 bases and J gave up 9 bases; unmatched junction bases: 5. The CDR3 region has the DNA TGCGCCAGCAGCTTGGCCAGGGGGCAGGGTGAGCAGTTCTTC. Protein product: CASSLARGQGEQFF.

This clonotype was detected only once. The rearrangement joins TRBV25-1 to TRBJ2-2; D may be TRBD1 or TRBD2 (5 bases each). Per the germline V gene, CDR1 is MGHDK and CDR2 is SYGVNS. The CDR3 length is 14 residues. Trimming pared 3 bases from V and 7 bases from J, leaving 12 bases between. The CDR3 nucleotides are TGTGCCAGCAGTGACGGGGCAGTAATCGGGGAGCTGTTTTTT. Translation: CASSDGAVIGELFF.

About this clonotype: One base away lies a much larger clone, so this may be a sequencing read error. The CDR3 nucleotides read TGTGCCAGCAGCTTAGGGGGGACTGTCAATGAGCCGTTCTTC. Encoded protein: CASSLGGTVNEPFF. The chain uses TRBV7-6 and TRBJ2-1, with D tentatively TRBD2 (6 bases). The CDR3 has 14 residues. Germline-derived CDR1 and CDR2 are SGHVS and FNYEAQ.

The chain joins TRBV12-3 or TRBV12-4 to TRBJ2-7; 11 positions agree with TRBD2. After removal of 5 bases from V and 7 bases from J, the junction contained 13 bases not matched to a gene. This CDR3 region has 16 residues. The CDR3 DNA reads TGTGCCAGCAGTCCCGGGACTAGCGGAGGCCCCAATGAGCAGTACTTC. Residues: CASSPGTSGGPNEQYF.

This clonotype was detected ten times or more. This chain joins TRBV5-1 and TRBJ2-7; 8 positions agree with TRBD1. J gave up 4 bases and V 5 bases, and 11 bases lay outside the gene matches. Germline CDR1 is SGHRS and CDR2 is YFSETQ. The CDR3 consists of 15 residues. The CDR3 sequence is CASRQPGQVTYEQYF. In DNA, the CDR3 is TGCGCCAGCAGACAACCGGGACAGGTTACATACGAGCAGTACTTC.

This clonotype has more than one count but fewer than ten. V is TRBV5-6 and J is TRBJ2-5, with D possibly being TRBD1 or TRBD2 (5 bases each). CDR1 and CDR2 (germline): SGHDT, YYEEEE. This CDR3 comprises 15 residues. Trimming took off 4 bases at V and 9 bases at J, with 22 bases between the two ends. CDR3 loop: CASSRAWGSAMAQYF. In DNA form, the CDR3 reads TGTGCCAGCAGCCGAGCCTGGGGGTCGGCTATGGCCCAGTACTTC.

J is TRBJ2-1 and V is TRBV10-1, with TRBD1 identical over 8 bases. Germline CDR1 is WNHNN and CDR2 is SYGVQD (reference sequence). With V trimmed by 2 bases and J by 3 bases, 15 bases remained unmatched. The CDR3 runs 19 residues. CDR3: CASSENILTGENRYNEQFF. CDR3 DNA sequence: TGCGCCAGCAGTGAGAACATACTGACAGGGGAAAATCGCTACAATGAGCAGTTCTTC.

This chain connects TRBV27 to TRBJ2-3; 11 bases are shared with TRBD2. Trimming at V came to 2 bases and at J to 2 bases, leaving 6 bases not matched to a gene. CDR3 length: 17 residues. Per germline, CDR1 MNHEY and CDR2 SMNVEV (reference sequence). DNA for the CDR3: TGTGCCAGCAGTTTAACCCCGGGACTAGCGGCCACAGATACGCAGTATTTT. It specifies CASSLTPGLAATDTQYF.

CDR3 nucleotides: TGTGCCAGCAGCCAAGCTGGGGGCGCGGGGACCCAGTACTTC. Protein sequence: CASSQAGGAGTQYF. This chain links TRBV3-1 with TRBJ2-5; weak D call: TRBD1 (6 bases). Germline CDR1 reads LGHDT; CDR2 reads YNNKEL (reference sequence). CDR3 length: 14 amino acids. Between the trimmed V and J ends, which lost 1 base and 7 bases, there was a span of 13 bases.

Regarding this clonotype: Its ends do not fully match the called genes, so a read error is possible. The chain combines TRBV2 with TRBJ1-1; TRBD1 might be the D (5 bases). The CDR3 consists of 13 residues. The germline CDR1 and CDR2 sequences are SNHLY and FYNNEI. CDR3 sequence (DNA): TGTGCCGGCAGGCCCAGGGTCGGCACTGAAGCTTTCTTT. Translating it yields CAGRPRVGTEAFF.

The chain links TRBV27 to TRBJ2-3; 10 bases match TRBD1. The CDR3 is made up of 13 amino acids. Looked up from germline, CDR1 is MNHEY and CDR2 is SMNVEV (reference sequence). Trimming took 10 bases from V and 6 from J; bases not matched to a gene: 7. Here the CDR3 DNA reads TGTGCCACCGGGACAGGGGAGGAGGATACGCAGTATTTT. Protein: CATGTGEEDTQYF.

This clonotype has more than one count but fewer than ten. Germline and junction disagree at one end, which may indicate a read error. The rearrangement joins TRBV10-3 to TRBJ2-5; no reliable D call. The CDR3 extends over 15 amino acids. The V gene's germline CDR1 is ENHRY and CDR2 SYGVKD. The CDR3 nucleotides are TGTGCCTTCAGTGATATCACCTCTCGACAAGAGACCCAGTACTTC. Its translation: CAFSDITSRQETQYF.

A few counts support this clonotype. The V gene is TRBV6-5, the J gene TRBJ2-7, with 12 nucleotides matching TRBD2. The CDR3 is made up of 15 amino acids. V lost 11 bases and J lost 1; bases outside the gene matches: 9. Germline V gene sequence: CDR1 MNHEY, CDR2 SVGAGI. CDR3: CAGSLAGGRSYEQYF. The CDR3 nucleotides are TGTGCCGGCTCTCTAGCGGGGGGGAGATCCTACGAGCAGTACTTC.